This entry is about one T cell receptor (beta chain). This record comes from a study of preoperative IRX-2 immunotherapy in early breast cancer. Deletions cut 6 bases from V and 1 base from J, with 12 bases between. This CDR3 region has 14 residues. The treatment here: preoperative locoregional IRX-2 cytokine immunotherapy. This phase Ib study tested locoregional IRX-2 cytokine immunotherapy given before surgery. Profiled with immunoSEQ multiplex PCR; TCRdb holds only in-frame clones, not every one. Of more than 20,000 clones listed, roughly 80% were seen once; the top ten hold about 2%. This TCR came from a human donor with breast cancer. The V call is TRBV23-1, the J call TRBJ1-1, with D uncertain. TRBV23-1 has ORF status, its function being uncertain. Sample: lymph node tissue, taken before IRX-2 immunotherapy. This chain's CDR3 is CASSQGRTNTEAFF. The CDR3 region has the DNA TGCGCCAGCAGCCAAGGTAGGACGAACACTGAAGCTTTCTTT.